These 17 T cell receptor beta chains share one sample of origin, sequenced in a study of response to subunit inactivated influenza vaccine. TCRdb passed the RT-PCR reads through MiXCR, listing each CDR3 protein once. Here the sample spans under 950,000 distinct CDR3 sequences, 21% being singletons. The sequenced sample was PBMCs from blood, obtained about 5 days after vaccination. All receptors derive from a man aged 45-65 years who received an inactivated influenza vaccine.

This clonotype was seen a few times. J is TRBJ2-2 and V is TRBV5-1; D gene uncertain. V lost 4 bases, J lost 0 bases, and 13 bases lay in between. Germline V gene sequence: CDR1 SGHRS, CDR2 YFSETQ. This CDR3 contains 16 residues. As DNA, the CDR3 is TGCGCCAGCAGCAGCCGCTCGCCACCGAACACCGGGGAGCTGTTTTTT. As protein: CASSSRSPPNTGELFF.

In this sample, this clonotype turned up a few times. The chain couples TRBV27 to TRBJ2-1; TRBD2 matches at 12 bases. Looked up from germline, CDR1 is MNHEY and CDR2 is SMNVEV (reference sequence). CDR3 length: 19 amino acids. The junction had 17 bases not matched to a gene; V was cut back by 5 bases and J by 6 bases. CDR3 in amino acids: CASSLLTSGSFVSGNEQFF. In DNA, the CDR3 is TGTGCCAGCAGTCTCCTGACTAGCGGGAGTTTTGTCAGTGGCAATGAGCAGTTCTTC.

This sequence joins TRBV10-3 and TRBJ2-1, with 9 positions matching TRBD2. The CDR3 is made up of 15 amino acids. The germline gives CDR1 ENHRY, CDR2 SYGVKD. Germline trimming cut 4 bases from V and 1 base from J; bases unmatched to any gene: 2. CDR3 nucleotide sequence: TGTGCCATCAGTGTACTAGCGGGTTCCTACAATGAGCAGTTCTTC. It translates to CAISVLAGSYNEQFF.

This clonotype showed up just a few times. This rearrangement joins TRBV10-3 to TRBJ2-1; D not certain. V was clipped by 4 bases and J by 0 bases, with 13 bases between them. Germline values: CDR1 ENHRY, CDR2 SYGVKD. The CDR3 consists of 16 residues. CDR3 sequence: CAISGFSPSSYNEQFF. CDR3 DNA: TGTGCCATCAGTGGATTCTCCCCGAGCTCCTACAATGAGCAGTTCTTC.

This clonotype was detected a few times. V gene TRBV20-1 combines with J gene TRBJ2-7; weak D call: TRBD2 (7 bases). V lost 3 bases and J 2 bases, leaving 11 bases between the germline ends. This CDR3 contains 13 residues. Germline V lookup: CDR1 DFQATT, CDR2 SNEGSKA (reference sequence). The CDR3 nucleotides read TGCAGTGCTAGGGGAGGGGGGGCCTACGAGCAGTACTTC. Amino acid sequence: CSARGGGAYEQYF.

In this sample, this clonotype turned up many times. The chain couples TRBV5-1 to TRBJ2-3; 7 positions match TRBD1. There are 13 residues in the CDR3. Germline V gene sequence: CDR1 SGHRS, CDR2 YFSETQ. V shed 5 bases and J 6 bases; nucleotides not matched to a gene: 6. The DNA of the CDR3 is TGCGCCAGCAGTTTAGACAGGGTGGATACGCAGTATTTT. Translated, it gives CASSLDRVDTQYF.

The chain recombines TRBV27 with TRBJ1-4; TRBD1 might be the D (6 bases). Looked up from germline, CDR1 is MNHEY and CDR2 is SMNVEV (reference sequence). CDR3 size: 15 residues. V was clipped by 8 bases and J by 0 bases, with 13 bases between them. The CDR3 spells CASQDSPSTNEKLFF. CDR3 coding DNA: TGTGCCAGCCAGGACAGCCCCTCAACTAATGAAAAACTGTTTTTT. The full variable domain, its missing parts supplied by reference TRBV27 and TRBJ1-4, is EAQVTQNPRYLITVTGKKLTVTCSQNMNHEYMSWYRQDPGLGLRQIYYSMNVEVTDKGDVPEGYKVSRKEKRNFPLILESPSPNQTSLYFCASQDSPSTNEKLFFGSGTQLSVL.

The CDR3 region is CSVSGVGNQPQHF. The CDR3 region has the DNA TGCAGCGTATCGGGGGTGGGCAATCAGCCCCAGCATTTT. V gene TRBV29-1 combines with J gene TRBJ1-5, with D possibly TRBD1 on 5 matching bases. V dropped 6 bases and J dropped 2 bases, with 11 bases sitting between them. Germline loops: CDR1 SQVTM, CDR2 ANQGSEA. The CDR3 has 13 amino acids.

This clonotype was found a few times. J is TRBJ2-5 and V is TRBV7-6; D is perhaps TRBD1 (6 bases). Germline values: CDR1 SGHVS, CDR2 FNYEAQ. V lost 4 bases to trimming and J lost 1 base, with 10 bases between them. The CDR3 has 14 residues. In nucleotides, the CDR3 is TGTGCCAGCAGCTCCCAGACAGGCCAAGAGACCCAGTACTTC. Its translation: CASSSQTGQETQYF. Based on the CDR3 plus reference TRBV7-6 and TRBJ2-5, the full variable domain is GAGVSQSPRYKVTKRGQDVALRCDPISGHVSLYWYRQALGQGPEFLTYFNYEAQQDKSGLPNDRFSAERPEGSISTLTIQRTEQRDSAMYRCASSSQTGQETQYFGPGTRLLVL.

The V gene is TRBV7-8, the J gene TRBJ2-1; 7 nucleotides agree with TRBD1. Losses at the gene ends were 5 bases for V and 1 base for J; bases not matched to a gene: 8. Germline V gene sequence: CDR1 SGHVS, CDR2 FQNEAQ. This CDR3 region has 16 residues. The DNA for the CDR3 is TGTGCCAGCAGCCCCCGAACAGGGGCATCCTACAATGAGCAGTTCTTC. It is translated as CASSPRTGASYNEQFF. Combining the CDR3 with reference TRBV7-8 and TRBJ2-1 gives the whole variable domain GAGVSQSPRYKVAKRGQDVALRCDPISGHVSLFWYQQALGQGPEFLTYFQNEAQLDKSGLPSDRFFAERPEGSVSTLKIQRTQQEDSAVYLCASSPRTGASYNEQFFGPGTRLTVL.

The V call is TRBV4-1, the J call TRBJ2-5; D is ambiguous. There are 16 residues in the CDR3. Germline lookup yields CDR1 MGHRA and CDR2 YSYEKL. Trimming pared 0 bases from V and 4 bases from J, leaving 15 bases between. CDR3 sequence: CASSQDQPASAETQYF. The CDR3 coding sequence is TGCGCCAGCAGCCAAGATCAGCCCGCGTCCGCAGAGACCCAGTACTTC.

V gene TRBV7-2 combines with J gene TRBJ2-7; D unclear. CDR3 length: 15 amino acids. CDR1 and CDR2 (germline): SGHTA, FQGNSA. Trimming took off 2 bases at V and 7 bases at J, with 18 bases between the two ends. In DNA form, the CDR3 reads TGTGCCAGCAGCTTAAGCCATAACGGTTTGGATGAGCAGTACTTC. Its translation: CASSLSHNGLDEQYF.

The chain joins TRBV7-6 to TRBJ1-4; 9 bases fit TRBD1. The CDR3 totals 16 residues. Germline V gene sequence: CDR1 SGHVS, CDR2 FNYEAQ. With V trimmed by 5 bases and J by 12 bases, 16 bases remained unmatched. CDR3 region: CASSPSRTGGLRELFF. The CDR3 DNA sequence: TGTGCCAGCAGCCCCTCCCGAACAGGGGGCTTGAGGGAACTGTTTTTT.

This clonotype was picked up a small number of times. V gene TRBV29-1 combines with J gene TRBJ2-2, with a tentative D call TRBD2 (5 bases). Germline values: CDR1 SQVTM, CDR2 ANQGSEA. The germline V and J ends were trimmed by 6 bases and 5 bases, with 10 bases remaining between them. The CDR3 runs to 12 residues. The CDR3 spells CSVGSGTGELFF. The DNA of the CDR3 is TGCAGCGTCGGAAGCGGAACCGGGGAGCTGTTTTTT.

Ten or more counts support this clonotype. The rearrangement joins TRBV7-8 to TRBJ1-1, with TRBD1 matching over 10 bases. Trimming cost V 5 bases and J 4 bases; bases outside gene matches: 7. This CDR3 contains 15 residues. Germline V gives CDR1 SGHVS, CDR2 FQNEAQ. The CDR3 DNA follows: TGTGCCAGCAGCACCCGGACAGGGGGAATCACTGAAGCTTTCTTT. As protein: CASSTRTGGITEAFF. The full variable domain, rest sourced from reference TRBV7-8 and TRBJ1-1, is GAGVSQSPRYKVAKRGQDVALRCDPISGHVSLFWYQQALGQGPEFLTYFQNEAQLDKSGLPSDRFFAERPEGSVSTLKIQRTQQEDSAVYLCASSTRTGGITEAFFGQGTRLTVV.

V and J are TRBV27 and TRBJ2-2; 10 bases agree with TRBD1. This CDR3 has 16 residues. V lost 4 bases and J lost 5; bases outside the gene matches: 7. CDR1 is MNHEY, CDR2 SMNVEV, per germline (reference sequence). In DNA form, the CDR3 reads TGTGCCAGCAGTTCCCGGGACAGGGGTGGTACCGGGGAGCTGTTTTTT. This sequence encodes CASSSRDRGGTGELFF.

This clonotype was counted a few times. The J gene is TRBJ2-1, the V gene TRBV5-1, with D unclear. CDR1 is SGHRS and CDR2 is YFSETQ in the germline V gene. The CDR3 sequence is 16 residues long. With 2 bases removed from V and 0 bases from J, the gap between germline ends came to 12 bases. The CDR3 DNA reads TGCGCCAGCAGCTTACCACTTGGACCCTCCTACAATGAGCAGTTCTTC. Translation gives CASSLPLGPSYNEQFF.